This T cell receptor beta chain was observed in a study of PD-1 blockade in classical Hodgkin lymphoma. Study summary: A 3 mg/kg intravenous dose of nivolumab was received by patients every 2 weeks. Study results and caveats: Reported baseline diversity: healthy donors highest, relapsed/refractory patients lowest. Compared with baseline, CD4+ but not CD8+ TCR diversity had risen significantly by C4D1. Complete responders started with a diversity level that resembled newly diagnosed patients at baseline.

Using immunoSEQ multiplex PCR, the repertoire was profiled, and TCRdb retains in-frame clones only, with some absent. The table has around 99,000 clones, roughly 76% seen once. Each patient relapsed following autologous stem cell transplantation, and prior brentuximab vedotin exposure differed. The CDR3 runs 12 residues. Germline V gene sequence: CDR1 MDHEN, CDR2 SYDVKM. Trimming removed 7 bases from V and 5 bases from J, with 12 bases in between. Concerning this clone itself: Its antigen is as yet unknown.

This TCR derives from a human donor with classical Hodgkin lymphoma. Here the sequenced sample was peripheral blood mononuclear cells (PBMCs), taken before the second cycle of nivolumab. The chain links TRBV28 to TRBJ2-7; the D gene is possibly TRBD2 (6 bases). The chain's CDR3 is CASTGGGNEQYF. As DNA, the CDR3 is TGTGCCAGCACCGGGGGTGGGAACGAGCAGTACTTC.